These 3 T cell receptor beta chains came from one sample sequenced in a study of blood T cell repertoires in COVID-19. Profiled with immunoSEQ multiplex PCR; TCRdb holds only in-frame clones, not every one. This table holds fewer than 120,000 clones, roughly 82% found once. Sequenced sample: peripheral blood. These receptors came from a woman aged 55-70 years with acute or convalescent COVID-19.

The V gene is TRBV7-3, the J gene TRBJ2-7; D unresolved. The V gene's germline CDR1 is SGHTA and CDR2 FQGTGA. The CDR3 consists of 13 residues. Trimming stripped 3 bases from V and 2 bases from J, with 8 bases between. CDR3 DNA: TGTGCCAGCAGCTTCAACCCAGCCTACGAGCAGTACTTC. Its translation is CASSFNPAYEQYF.

This clone appeared once. The chain couples TRBV7-2 to TRBJ2-1; 12 bases match TRBD2. The CDR3 loop spans 18 amino acids. The germline gives CDR1 SGHTA, CDR2 FQGNSA. Trimming cost V 1 base and J 8 bases; bases outside gene matches: 12. CDR3 nucleotide sequence: TGTGCCAGCAGCTTAGGGCCTAGCGGGGGGGCCTCGATTGATGAGCAGTTCTTC. It is translated as CASSLGPSGGASIDEQFF.

The J gene is TRBJ1-1, the V gene TRBV5-1, with 7 nucleotides matching TRBD1. V lost 7 bases, J lost 1 base, and 7 bases stayed unmatched. Germline V gene data show CDR1 as SGHRS and CDR2 as YFSETQ. The CDR3 is 14 amino acids. In DNA, the CDR3 is TGCGCCAGCGAAGAGGGGGCGGGGAACACTGAAGCTTTCTTT. Its translation is CASEEGAGNTEAFF.